This is a list of T cell receptor beta chains from one sample in a study of technical replicates of blood from several donors. Libraries were prepared by immunoSEQ multiplex PCR; TCRdb keeps only in-frame clonotypes and omits some of them. The top ten clones hold around 0.35% of a sample with 35,000 to 50,000 clones, approximately 96% of them seen once. The sequenced material came from T cells isolated from PBMCs. These receptors were taken from a human donor in good health. Each CDR3 is given with its conserved first and last residue. Fields, in order: V gene, J gene, clone size, D gene, CDR3 protein, CDR3 DNA. A D gene is named only where the DNA matches it firmly. Expanded clones get a size class; other rows say once, few or many, or leave the size out.

V: TRBV27
J: TRBJ1-5
size: NA
D: NA
CDR3: CASATGHRQPQHF
DNA: TGTGCCAGCGCCACGGGACATCGGCAGCCCCAGCATTTT

V: TRBV19
J: TRBJ1-4
size: NA
D: NA
CDR3: CASSPNRLHEKLFF
DNA: TGTGCCAGTAGTCCAAACAGGTTGCATGAAAAACTGTTTTTT

V: TRBV28
J: TRBJ1-1
size: NA
D: NA
CDR3: CASTLSGLEAFF
DNA: TGTGCCAGCACCCTGAGCGGGCTTGAAGCTTTCTTT

V: TRBV7-9
J: TRBJ1-1
size: NA
D: NA
CDR3: CASGDGEAFF
DNA: TGTGCCAGCGGAGACGGTGAAGCTTTCTTT

V: TRBV6-5
J: TRBJ2-7
size: NA
D: NA
CDR3: CASSYSRGSGNEQYF
DNA: TGTGCCAGCAGTTACTCGAGAGGTTCCGGAAACGAGCAGTACTTC

V: TRBV7-3
J: TRBJ1-2
size: NA
D: TRBD1
CDR3: CASSPGTDYGYTF
DNA: TGTGCCAGCAGCCCTGGGACAGACTATGGCTACACCTTC

V: TRBV6-5
J: TRBJ1-1
size: NA
D: NA
CDR3: CASSSTGTEAFF
DNA: TGTGCCAGCAGCTCCACAGGGACTGAAGCTTTCTTT

V: TRBV11-2
J: TRBJ2-5
size: NA
D: NA
CDR3: CASSLVDAAGETQYF
DNA: TGTGCCAGCAGCTTAGTCGATGCGGCAGGGGAGACCCAGTACTTC

V: TRBV5-6
J: TRBJ1-2
size: NA
D: NA
CDR3: CASSLARLLEGYTF
DNA: TGTGCCAGCAGCTTGGCCAGACTCCTTGAGGGCTACACCTTC

V: TRBV27
J: TRBJ2-7
size: NA
D: TRBD1
CDR3: CASSYAGQGAHEQYF
DNA: TGTGCCAGCAGTTACGCGGGACAGGGGGCGCACGAGCAGTACTTC

V: TRBV11-3
J: TRBJ2-7
size: NA
D: NA
CDR3: CASSVEVWEATYEQYF
DNA: TGTGCCAGCAGCGTAGAGGTGTGGGAGGCCACCTACGAGCAGTACTTC

V: TRBV18
J: TRBJ2-2
size: NA
D: NA
CDR3: CASSPQAGANTGELFF
DNA: TGTGCCAGCTCACCCCAGGCGGGGGCCAACACCGGGGAGCTGTTTTTT

V: TRBV14
J: TRBJ2-5
size: NA
D: NA
CDR3: CASSQGARETQYF
DNA: TGTGCCAGCAGCCAAGGGGCAAGAGAGACCCAGTACTTC

V: TRBV27
J: TRBJ1-5
size: NA
D: NA
CDR3: CASSEALNLSQHF
DNA: TGTGCCAGCAGTGAGGCCCTAAATCTTTCCCAGCATTTT

V: TRBV28
J: TRBJ1-1
size: NA
D: NA
CDR3: CASSWEGQNTEAFF
DNA: TGTGCCAGCAGCTGGGAGGGGCAGAACACTGAAGCTTTCTTT

V: TRBV9
J: TRBJ1-1
size: NA
D: NA
CDR3: CASSVGGGAMNTEAFF
DNA: TGTGCCAGCAGCGTAGGAGGGGGGGCCATGAACACTGAAGCTTTCTTT

V: TRBV5-6
J: TRBJ1-5
size: NA
D: TRBD1
CDR3: CASSQQTTGVIGNQPQHF
DNA: TGTGCCAGCAGCCAGCAGACAACAGGGGTAATAGGCAATCAGCCCCAGCATTTT

V: TRBV6-5
J: TRBJ2-3
size: once
D: NA
CDR3: CASRRTGDTQYF
DNA: TGTGCCAGCAGGAGAACAGGAGATACGCAGTATTTT

V: TRBV27
J: TRBJ1-2
size: NA
D: NA
CDR3: CASSLWGDSDYGYTF
DNA: TGTGCCAGCAGTTTATGGGGGGATTCGGACTATGGCTACACCTTC

V: TRBV9
J: TRBJ1-1
size: NA
D: NA
CDR3: CASSAQQGSTEAFF
DNA: TGTGCCAGCAGCGCACAACAGGGAAGCACTGAAGCTTTCTTT

V: TRBV27
J: TRBJ2-7
size: NA
D: NA
CDR3: CASSSGAGYEQYF
DNA: TGTGCCAGCAGCTCAGGGGCCGGCTACGAGCAGTACTTC

V: TRBV10-3
J: TRBJ2-7
size: NA
D: TRBD1
CDR3: CAISGGQGPYEQYF
DNA: TGTGCCATCAGTGGGGGACAGGGACCCTACGAGCAGTACTTC

V: TRBV28
J: TRBJ1-2
size: NA
D: NA
CDR3: CASSSPPLQASNYGYTF
DNA: TGTGCCAGCAGTTCTCCCCCGTTGCAGGCATCTAACTATGGCTACACCTTC

V: TRBV30
J: TRBJ1-5
size: NA
D: NA
CDR3: CAWTGRDNQPQHF
DNA: TGTGCCTGGACAGGGCGCGACAATCAGCCCCAGCATTTT

V: TRBV5-1
J: TRBJ2-3
size: NA
D: NA
CDR3: CASSTQGTFSDTQYF
DNA: TGCGCCAGCAGCACGCAGGGTACCTTCTCAGATACGCAGTATTTT

V: TRBV19
J: TRBJ1-5
size: once
D: NA
CDR3: CASSMASNQPQHF
DNA: TGTGCCAGTAGTATGGCAAGCAATCAGCCCCAGCATTTT

V: TRBV7-7
J: TRBJ2-5
size: NA
D: NA
CDR3: CASSWKKDRGETQYF
DNA: TGTGCTAGCAGCTGGAAGAAGGACAGAGGAGAGACCCAGTACTTC

V: TRBV28
J: TRBJ1-1
size: few
D: NA
CDR3: CASSFQRGGTEAFF
DNA: TGTGCCAGCAGTTTTCAGAGAGGGGGAACTGAAGCTTTCTTT

V: TRBV5-1
J: TRBJ1-1
size: NA
D: NA
CDR3: CASSLGLHLEAFF
DNA: TGCGCCAGCAGCTTGGGGCTTCACCTTGAAGCTTTCTTT

V: TRBV2
J: TRBJ2-7
size: NA
D: TRBD1
CDR3: CASSERDRPYEQYF
DNA: TGTGCCAGCAGTGAAAGGGACAGACCCTACGAGCAGTACTTC

V: TRBV28
J: TRBJ2-7
size: NA
D: NA
CDR3: CASSPGADPYEQYF
DNA: TGTGCCAGCAGTCCCGGAGCGGACCCCTACGAGCAGTACTTC

V: TRBV18
J: TRBJ2-1
size: NA
D: TRBD2
CDR3: CASSPGTGGTDEQFF
DNA: TGTGCCAGCTCACCAGGGACGGGAGGGACGGATGAGCAGTTCTTC

V: TRBV5-1
J: TRBJ1-1
size: NA
D: NA
CDR3: CASSPQGDTEAFF
DNA: TGCGCCAGCAGTCCTCAGGGTGACACTGAAGCTTTCTTT

V: TRBV19
J: TRBJ2-3
size: NA
D: TRBD1
CDR3: CASSTIGQVGQGSADTQYF
DNA: TGTGCCAGTAGTACCATAGGACAGGTGGGTCAGGGCTCGGCAGATACGCAGTATTTT

V: TRBV29-1
J: TRBJ1-2
size: NA
D: TRBD1
CDR3: CSVEDRGPGYTF
DNA: TGCAGCGTCGAGGACAGGGGGCCGGGCTACACCTTC

V: TRBV4-1
J: TRBJ2-7
size: NA
D: TRBD2
CDR3: CASSQGLAGAYEQYF
DNA: TGCGCCAGCAGCCAAGGCCTAGCGGGCGCCTACGAGCAGTACTTC

V: TRBV10-3
J: TRBJ2-7
size: NA
D: TRBD2
CDR3: CAISDRAGEGGEYF
DNA: TGTGCCATCAGTGATAGAGCGGGAGAGGGAGGGGAGTACTTC

V: TRBV11-2
J: TRBJ2-7
size: NA
D: NA
CDR3: CASSLANYEQYF
DNA: TGTGCCAGCAGCTTAGCTAACTACGAGCAGTACTTC

V: TRBV11-3
J: TRBJ1-2
size: NA
D: NA
CDR3: CASSIQGRSGYTF
DNA: TGTGCCAGCAGCATTCAGGGTAGGAGTGGCTACACCTTC

V: TRBV7-9
J: TRBJ2-7
size: NA
D: TRBD2
CDR3: CALAGENSEQYF
DNA: TGTGCATTAGCGGGAGAGAACTCCGAGCAGTACTTC